The 22 T cell receptor beta chains below all came from one sample that was sequenced in a study of T cell changes during pregnancy in multiple sclerosis. The method was immunoSEQ multiplex PCR; TCRdb's version includes in-frame clones alone and lacks a portion of them. The sample lists about 85,000 clones; approximately 91% were seen once. The starting material was peripheral blood, obtained in the first trimester of pregnancy. The origin of the receptors is a female donor with multiple sclerosis, enrolled in a pregnancy study.

The chain employs TRBV28 and TRBJ2-7; no reliable D call. The germline gives CDR1 MDHEN, CDR2 SYDVKM. V was trimmed by 3 bases and J by 0 bases, leaving 6 bases between them. The CDR3 length is 13 residues. The CDR3: CASSLYSSYEQYF. In DNA, the CDR3 is TGTGCCAGCAGTTTGTACAGCTCCTACGAGCAGTACTTC.

The chain recombines TRBV6-1 with TRBJ1-2; perhaps TRBD1 as D (5 bases). The V gene lost 4 bases and the J gene lost 3 bases, with 9 bases spanning the gap. The CDR3 extends over 13 amino acids. Germline CDR1 and CDR2: MNHNS and SASEGT. CDR3 in DNA: TGTGCCAGCAGTGTGACAGAAGACTATGGCTACACCTTC. Its translation is CASSVTEDYGYTF.

This rearrangement joins TRBV15 to TRBJ1-1, with 7 bases lining up with TRBD1. J gave up 0 bases and V 6 bases, and 7 bases lay outside the gene matches. Germline CDR1 LNHNV, CDR2 YYDKDF (reference sequence). This CDR3 region has 15 residues. The CDR3 region is CATSYGTALNTEAFF. The CDR3 nucleotides are TGTGCCACCAGTTACGGGACAGCTCTGAACACTGAAGCTTTCTTT.

The chain uses TRBV28 and TRBJ1-1; TRBD1 is a possible D gene (5 bases). Trimming cost V 8 bases and J 0 bases, with 13 bases left between them. Germline V gene lookup returns CDR1 MDHEN and CDR2 SYDVKM. The CDR3 runs to 14 residues. The CDR3, as DNA: TGTGCCAGCGGGGGACTGAACATGAACACTGAAGCTTTCTTT. Its translation: CASGGLNMNTEAFF.

The genes are TRBV9 and TRBJ2-3; no definite D call. The germline V and J ends were trimmed by 4 bases and 6 bases, with 15 bases remaining between them. The CDR3 has 14 residues. Germline CDR1 SGDLS, CDR2 YYNGEE. The CDR3 sequence: CASSFLVGRDTQYF. Here the CDR3 DNA reads TGTGCCAGCAGCTTTCTAGTGGGTAGGGATACGCAGTATTTT.

The chain links TRBV5-1 to TRBJ1-4; maybe TRBD1 (5 bases). CDR1 and CDR2 from the germline V gene are SGHRS and YFSETQ. The CDR3 extends over 13 amino acids. V lost 4 bases, J lost 7 bases, and 11 bases lay in between. The CDR3 nucleotides read TGCGCCAGCAGCACGGACAAGACTGAAAAACTGTTTTTT. Translation: CASSTDKTEKLFF.

This clone was counted between two and nine times. This sample includes further DNA sequences coding for the same CDR3. The chain recombines TRBV27 with TRBJ1-1; D not certain. V was shortened by 3 bases and J by 2 bases, with 4 bases between the two germline ends. CDR3 length equals 12 residues. The germline V gene has CDR1 MNHEY and CDR2 SMNVEV (reference sequence). This chain's CDR3 is CASSFRNTEAFF. CDR3 DNA sequence: TGTGCCAGCAGTTTCAGAAACACTGAAGCTTTCTTT.

The count of this clone is one. This rearrangement joins TRBV2 to TRBJ2-7, with 7 bases that match TRBD2. Germline loops: CDR1 SNHLY, CDR2 FYNNEI. This CDR3 has 15 amino acids. The trim removed 6 bases at V and 0 bases at J, leaving 8 bases unmatched. The CDR3 region is CASRKYGGSSYEQYF. The CDR3 nucleotides read TGTGCCAGCAGAAAGTATGGCGGGAGCTCCTACGAGCAGTACTTC.

V usage is TRBV28 and J usage is TRBJ1-1; TRBD1 matches 11 bases. V lost 6 bases and J lost 4; bases outside the gene matches: 10. CDR1 and CDR2 from the germline V gene are MDHEN and SYDVKM. The CDR3 consists of 16 residues. CDR3 protein: CASRKGQGAKGTEAFF. DNA of the CDR3: TGTGCCAGCAGGAAAGGACAGGGGGCTAAGGGCACTGAAGCTTTCTTT.

The chain uses TRBV10-3 and TRBJ1-5, with D perhaps TRBD1 (5 bases). Per germline, CDR1 ENHRY and CDR2 SYGVKD. Trimming shortened V by 7 bases and J by 1 base, and 23 bases separated the two germline ends. The CDR3 sequence is 18 residues long. The CDR3 region has the DNA TGTGCCATCACCCTGGTGGGGTCGGGGGACGCCAGCAATCAGCCCCAGCATTTT. Encoded protein: CAITLVGSGDASNQPQHF.

The rearrangement uses TRBV15 and TRBJ2-5; 10 positions agree with TRBD1. V gave up 5 bases and J gave up 4 bases; unmatched junction bases: 1. CDR3 length: 13 amino acids. Germline V CDR1 and CDR2: LNHNV, YYDKDF (reference sequence). The CDR3, as DNA: TGTGCCACCAGCGACAGGGGGCGAGAGACCCAGTACTTC. Protein: CATSDRGRETQYF.

This chain links TRBV27 with TRBJ1-5, with TRBD1 matching over 8 bases. The CDR3 has 16 amino acids. From germline, CDR1 is MNHEY and CDR2 SMNVEV (reference sequence). Trimming at V came to 5 bases and at J to 0 bases, leaving 6 bases not matched to a gene. The CDR3 here is CASSPTGDYSNQPQHF. CDR3 in DNA: TGTGCCAGCAGTCCGACAGGGGATTATAGCAATCAGCCCCAGCATTTT.

This clone showed up just once. The V and J genes are TRBV29-1 and TRBJ2-2; TRBD2 agrees at 9 bases. After removal of 7 bases from V and 8 bases from J, the junction contained 17 bases not matched to a gene. Germline loops: CDR1 SQVTM, CDR2 ANQGSEA. The CDR3 totals 16 residues. The CDR3 region has the DNA TGCAGCGCCCAAAGGGGGCTAGCGGGAACGGCGGGGGAGCTGTTTTTT. This codes for CSAQRGLAGTAGELFF.

This chain uses TRBV9 with TRBJ2-5, with TRBD2 identical over 7 bases. V lost 0 bases and J lost 4; bases outside the gene matches: 6. The CDR3 runs to 15 residues. Per germline, CDR1 SGDLS and CDR2 YYNGEE. The CDR3 protein is CASSVGPGTIETQYF. CDR3 bases: TGTGCCAGCAGCGTAGGTCCAGGGACTATAGAGACCCAGTACTTC.

The chain employs TRBV29-1 and TRBJ1-2; weak D call: TRBD1 (5 bases). V was trimmed by 4 bases and J by 2 bases, leaving 11 bases between them. The CDR3 covers 13 residues. Germline values: CDR1 SQVTM, CDR2 ANQGSEA. This CDR3 is CSVGGVANYGYTF. The CDR3, as DNA: TGCAGCGTTGGGGGGGTTGCCAACTATGGCTACACCTTC.

The V call is TRBV6-4, the J call TRBJ2-3, with TRBD1 as a possible D gene (5 bases). CDR1 and CDR2 (germline): MRHNA, SNTAGT. This CDR3 is built from 16 residues. The V gene lost 2 bases and the J gene lost 3 bases, with 15 bases spanning the gap. CDR3 sequence: CASSDTFQGTTDTQYF. CDR3 nucleotide sequence: TGTGCCAGCAGTGACACGTTCCAGGGCACAACAGATACGCAGTATTTT.

This CDR3 reads CASSSGGTGVYEQYF. As DNA, the CDR3 is TGTGCCAGCAGCTCAGGAGGGACAGGGGTATACGAGCAGTACTTC. The chain joins TRBV7-2 to TRBJ2-7, with 10 nucleotides matching TRBD1. This CDR3 spans 15 amino acids. Looked up from germline, CDR1 is SGHTA and CDR2 is FQGNSA. V was clipped by 4 bases and J by 4 bases; unmatched bases: 7.

V and J are TRBV11-3 and TRBJ1-5, with a possible D match to TRBD1 (6 bases). The CDR3 sequence is 15 residues long. Trimming pared 5 bases from V and 1 base from J, leaving 12 bases between. The germline V gene has CDR1 SGHNT and CDR2 YENEEA. The CDR3 DNA sequence: TGTGCCAGCAGCCTTCGGGGGGCAAGCAATCAGCCCCAGCATTTT. As protein: CASSLRGASNQPQHF.

The genes are TRBV28 and TRBJ1-1; 8 nucleotides line up with TRBD1. With 2 bases clipped from V and 0 bases from J, the junction kept 11 bases outside the gene matches. The CDR3 runs to 18 residues. Germline-derived CDR1 and CDR2 are MDHEN and SYDVKM. The CDR3 spells CASSLRQGRKGMNTEAFF. The CDR3 bases are TGTGCCAGCAGTTTACGACAGGGGCGGAAAGGCATGAACACTGAAGCTTTCTTT.

The rearrangement joins TRBV19 to TRBJ2-7, with 10 nucleotides matching TRBD1. Per germline, CDR1 LNHDA and CDR2 SQIVND (reference sequence). The CDR3 consists of 14 residues. The trim removed 5 bases at V and 3 bases at J, leaving 4 bases unmatched. CDR3: CASSVGTGVYEQYF. DNA of the CDR3: TGTGCCAGTAGTGTGGGGACAGGGGTCTACGAGCAGTACTTC.

This chain connects TRBV5-1 to TRBJ1-3; no clear D. The CDR3 spans 16 residues. The V end was cut by 0 bases, the J end by 0 bases, with 10 bases between. Germline CDR1 SGHRS, CDR2 YFSETQ. The CDR3 protein is CASSLVSGGSGNTIYF. As DNA, the CDR3 is TGCGCCAGCAGCTTGGTATCGGGTGGCTCTGGAAACACCATATATTTT.

This clone was found once. This sequence joins TRBV7-2 and TRBJ2-1, with D possibly being TRBD1 (6 bases). The V and J ends lost 1 base and 6 bases respectively, with 13 bases between them. Germline lookup yields CDR1 SGHTA and CDR2 FQGNSA. The CDR3 runs 15 residues. The CDR3 DNA follows: TGTGCCAGCAGCTTAGTGGACAGTTATGGCAATGAGCAGTTCTTC. Encoded protein: CASSLVDSYGNEQFF.